This TCR beta chain originates from a study of shared clonotypes between healthy human individuals. Study findings and constraints: Clonotype sharing levels among donors were expected to vary with sequencing depth.

A remark on this clone: Its antigen is still unknown.

The germline V gene encodes CDR1 SGDLS and CDR2 YYNGEE. Trimming removed 0 bases from V and 0 bases from J, with 11 bases in between. The CDR3 is made up of 16 amino acids. The table came from immunoSEQ multiplex PCR; TCRdb's copy has only in-frame clones and leaves some out. Of 550,000 to 800,000 clones detected, 90% appear once; the ten largest clones hold less than 40%. This TCR came from a man younger than 35 in good health. Some clones in this sample may be carry-over from other donors' samples. This chain joins TRBV9 and TRBJ2-3; D perhaps matches TRBD2 (6 bases). Material for sequencing was memory CD8+ T cells from PBMCs. Subset specified: CD45RO+ cells pooled with CCR7-negative TemRA cells. CDR3 in amino acids: CASSVDQRVSTDTQYF. DNA of the CDR3: TGTGCCAGCAGCGTAGATCAGCGGGTGAGCACAGATACGCAGTATTTT.